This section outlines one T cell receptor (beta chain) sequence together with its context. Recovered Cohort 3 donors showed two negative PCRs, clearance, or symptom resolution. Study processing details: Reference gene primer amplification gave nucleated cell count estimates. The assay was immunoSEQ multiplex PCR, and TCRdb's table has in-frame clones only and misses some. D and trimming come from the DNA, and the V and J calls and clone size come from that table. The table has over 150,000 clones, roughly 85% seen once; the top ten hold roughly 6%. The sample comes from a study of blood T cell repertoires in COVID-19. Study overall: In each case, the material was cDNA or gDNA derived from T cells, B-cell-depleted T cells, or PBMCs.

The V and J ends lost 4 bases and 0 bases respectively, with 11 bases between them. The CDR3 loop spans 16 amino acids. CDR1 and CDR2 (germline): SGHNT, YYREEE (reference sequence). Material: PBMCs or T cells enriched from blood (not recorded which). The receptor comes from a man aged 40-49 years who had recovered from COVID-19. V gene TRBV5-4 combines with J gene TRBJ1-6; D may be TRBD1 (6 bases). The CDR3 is CASSLKGGSYNSPLHF. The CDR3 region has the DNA TGTGCCAGCAGCCTCAAAGGGGGCTCCTATAATTCACCCCTCCACTTT. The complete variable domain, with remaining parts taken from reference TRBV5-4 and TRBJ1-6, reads ETGVTQSPTHLIKTRGQQVTLRCSSQSGHNTVSWYQQALGQGPQFIFQYYREEENGRGNFPPRFSGLQFPNYSSELNVNALELDDSALYLCASSLKGGSYNSPLHFGNGTRLTVT.